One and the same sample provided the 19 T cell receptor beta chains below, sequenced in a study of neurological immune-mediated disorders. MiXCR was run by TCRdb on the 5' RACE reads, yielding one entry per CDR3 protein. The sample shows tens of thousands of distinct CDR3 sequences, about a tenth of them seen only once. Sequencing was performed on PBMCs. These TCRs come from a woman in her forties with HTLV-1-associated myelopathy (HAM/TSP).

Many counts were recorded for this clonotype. The CDR3 protein is CASSESIGDTEAFF. DNA for the CDR3: TGCGCCAGCAGTGAGTCGATTGGTGACACTGAAGCTTTCTTT. The J gene is TRBJ1-1, the V gene TRBV10-1, with unresolved D. CDR1 is WNHNN, CDR2 SYGVQD, per germline (reference sequence). Trimming pared 0 bases from V and 3 bases from J, leaving 8 bases between. The CDR3 sequence is 14 residues long.

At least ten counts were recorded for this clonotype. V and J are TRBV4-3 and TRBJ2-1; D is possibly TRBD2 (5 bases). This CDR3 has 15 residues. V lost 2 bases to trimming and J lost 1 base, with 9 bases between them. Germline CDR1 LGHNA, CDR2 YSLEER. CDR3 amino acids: CASSQLGLSYNEQFF. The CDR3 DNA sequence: TGCGCCAGCAGCCAATTAGGACTGTCCTACAATGAGCAGTTCTTC.

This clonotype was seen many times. The CDR3 is CASSDNSLSGNTIYF. CDR3 coding DNA: TGTGCCAGCAGTGACAACTCACTCTCTGGAAACACCATATATTTT. The chain is built from TRBV9 and TRBJ1-3; D remains unclear. V was pared by 5 bases and J by 0 bases, with 12 bases between. CDR3 length equals 15 residues. CDR1 is SGDLS, CDR2 YYNGEE, per germline. Complete variable domain (other parts from reference TRBV9 and TRBJ1-3): DSGVTQTPKHLITATGQRVTLRCSPRSGDLSVYWYQQSLDQGLQFLIQYYNGEERAKGNILERFSAQQFPDLHSELNLSSLELGDSALYFCASSDNSLSGNTIYFGEGSWLTVV.

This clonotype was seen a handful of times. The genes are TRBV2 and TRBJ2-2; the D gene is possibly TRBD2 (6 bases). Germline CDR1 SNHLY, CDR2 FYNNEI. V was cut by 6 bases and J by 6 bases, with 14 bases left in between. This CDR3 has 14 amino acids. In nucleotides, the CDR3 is TGTGCCAGCAGCCCAGGTCTAGCGCCCGGGGAGCTGTTTTTT. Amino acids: CASSPGLAPGELFF.

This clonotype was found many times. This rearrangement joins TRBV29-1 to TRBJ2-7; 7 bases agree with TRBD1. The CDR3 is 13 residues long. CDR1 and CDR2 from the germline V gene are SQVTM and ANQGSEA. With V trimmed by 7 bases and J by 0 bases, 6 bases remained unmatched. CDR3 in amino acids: CSAYRDSSYEQYF. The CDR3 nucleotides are TGCAGCGCCTACAGGGACAGCTCCTACGAGCAGTACTTC.

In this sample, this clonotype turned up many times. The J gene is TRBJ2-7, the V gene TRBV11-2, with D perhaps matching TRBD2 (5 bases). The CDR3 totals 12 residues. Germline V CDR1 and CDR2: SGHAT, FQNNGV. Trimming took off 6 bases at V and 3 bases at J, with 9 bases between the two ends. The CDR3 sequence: CASRGAVYEQYF. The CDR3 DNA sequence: TGTGCCAGCAGAGGAGCGGTCTACGAGCAGTACTTC.

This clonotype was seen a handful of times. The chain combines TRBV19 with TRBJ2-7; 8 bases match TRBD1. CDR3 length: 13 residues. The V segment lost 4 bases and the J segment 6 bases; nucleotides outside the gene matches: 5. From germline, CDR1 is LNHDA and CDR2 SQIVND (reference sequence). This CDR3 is CASSSGRGLEQYF. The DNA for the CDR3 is TGTGCCAGTAGTAGTGGCAGGGGGCTCGAGCAGTACTTC.

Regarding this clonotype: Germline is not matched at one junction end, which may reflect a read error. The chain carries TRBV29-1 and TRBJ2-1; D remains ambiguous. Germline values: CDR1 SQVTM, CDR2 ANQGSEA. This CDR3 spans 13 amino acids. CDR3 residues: CIVEEPIRDEQFF. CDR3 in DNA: TGCATCGTTGAAGAACCCATCCGCGATGAGCAGTTCTTC.

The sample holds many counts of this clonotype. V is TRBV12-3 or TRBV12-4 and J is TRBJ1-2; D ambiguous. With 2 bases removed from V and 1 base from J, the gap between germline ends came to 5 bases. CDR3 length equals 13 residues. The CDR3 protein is CASSLILNYGYTF. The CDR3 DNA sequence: TGTGCCAGCAGTTTAATCCTTAACTATGGCTACACCTTC.

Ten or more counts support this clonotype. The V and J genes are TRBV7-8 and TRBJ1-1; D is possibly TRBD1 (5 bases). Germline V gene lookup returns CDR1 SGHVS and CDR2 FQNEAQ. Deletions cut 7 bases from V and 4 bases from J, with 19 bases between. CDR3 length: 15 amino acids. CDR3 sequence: CASTFLGARGTEAFF. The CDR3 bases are TGTGCCAGCACCTTTTTAGGGGCTAGGGGCACTGAAGCTTTCTTT.

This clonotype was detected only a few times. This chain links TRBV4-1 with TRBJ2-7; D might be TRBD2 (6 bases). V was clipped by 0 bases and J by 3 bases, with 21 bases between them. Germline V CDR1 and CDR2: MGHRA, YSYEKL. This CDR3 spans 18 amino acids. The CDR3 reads CASSQDIRAGRNNYEQYF. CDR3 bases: TGCGCCAGCAGCCAAGATATCCGGGCGGGGCGGAACAACTACGAGCAGTACTTC.

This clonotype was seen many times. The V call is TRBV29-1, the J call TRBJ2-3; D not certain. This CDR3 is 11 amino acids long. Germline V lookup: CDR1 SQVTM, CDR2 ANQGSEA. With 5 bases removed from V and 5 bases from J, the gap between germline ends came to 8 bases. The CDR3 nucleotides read TGCAGCGTTTTTATTGGAGATACGCAGTATTTT. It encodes CSVFIGDTQYF.

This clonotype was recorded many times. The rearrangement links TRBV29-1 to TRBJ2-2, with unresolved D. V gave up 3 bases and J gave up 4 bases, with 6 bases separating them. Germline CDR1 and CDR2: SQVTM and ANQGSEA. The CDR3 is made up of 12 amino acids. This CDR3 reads CSVDGVTGELFF. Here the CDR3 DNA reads TGCAGCGTTGACGGAGTCACCGGGGAGCTGTTTTTT.

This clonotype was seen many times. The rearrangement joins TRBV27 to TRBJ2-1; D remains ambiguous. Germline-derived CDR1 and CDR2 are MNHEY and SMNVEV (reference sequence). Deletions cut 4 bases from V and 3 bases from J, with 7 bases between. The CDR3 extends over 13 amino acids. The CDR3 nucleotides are TGTGCCAGCAGTTGGCGCGGCTACAATGAGCAGTTCTTC. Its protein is CASSWRGYNEQFF.

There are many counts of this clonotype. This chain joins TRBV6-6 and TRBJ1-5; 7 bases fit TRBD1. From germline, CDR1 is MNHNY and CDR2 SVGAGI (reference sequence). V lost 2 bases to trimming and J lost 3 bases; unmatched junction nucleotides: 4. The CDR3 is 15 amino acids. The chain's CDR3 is CASSYVDRVNQPQHF. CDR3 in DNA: TGTGCCAGCAGTTACGTTGACAGGGTCAATCAGCCCCAGCATTTT.

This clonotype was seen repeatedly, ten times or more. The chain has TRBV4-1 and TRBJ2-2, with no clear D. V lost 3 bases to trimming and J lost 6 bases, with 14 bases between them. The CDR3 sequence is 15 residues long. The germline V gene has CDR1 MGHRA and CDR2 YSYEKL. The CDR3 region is CASSHRSGVSGELFF. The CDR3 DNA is TGCGCCAGCAGCCACCGGTCTGGGGTTTCCGGGGAGCTGTTTTTT.

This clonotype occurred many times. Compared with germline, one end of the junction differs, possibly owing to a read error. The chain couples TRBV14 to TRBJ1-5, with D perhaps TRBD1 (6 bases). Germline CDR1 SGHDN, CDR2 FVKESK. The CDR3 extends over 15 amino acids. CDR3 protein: CASSQGGNSNQPQHF. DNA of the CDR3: TGTGCCAGCAGTCAAGGGGGGAATAGCAATCAGCCCCAGCATTTT. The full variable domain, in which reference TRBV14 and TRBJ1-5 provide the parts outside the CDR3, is EAGVTQFPSHSVIEKGQTVTLRCDPISGHDNLYWYRRVMGKEIKFLLHFVKESKQDESGMPNNRFLAERTGGTYSTLKVQPAELEDSGVYFCASSQGGNSNQPQHFGDGTRLSIL.

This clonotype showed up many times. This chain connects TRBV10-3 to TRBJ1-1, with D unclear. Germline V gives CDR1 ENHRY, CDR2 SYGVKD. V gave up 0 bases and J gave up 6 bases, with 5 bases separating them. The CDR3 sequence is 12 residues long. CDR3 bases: TGTGCCATCAGTGAGTCAGGGCCTGAAGCTTTCTTT. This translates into CAISESGPEAFF.

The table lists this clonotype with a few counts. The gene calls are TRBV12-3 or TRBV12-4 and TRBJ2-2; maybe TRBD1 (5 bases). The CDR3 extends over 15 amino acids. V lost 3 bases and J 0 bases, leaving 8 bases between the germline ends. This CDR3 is CASSFATANTGELFF. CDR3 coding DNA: TGTGCCAGCAGTTTCGCGACAGCGAACACCGGGGAGCTGTTTTTT.